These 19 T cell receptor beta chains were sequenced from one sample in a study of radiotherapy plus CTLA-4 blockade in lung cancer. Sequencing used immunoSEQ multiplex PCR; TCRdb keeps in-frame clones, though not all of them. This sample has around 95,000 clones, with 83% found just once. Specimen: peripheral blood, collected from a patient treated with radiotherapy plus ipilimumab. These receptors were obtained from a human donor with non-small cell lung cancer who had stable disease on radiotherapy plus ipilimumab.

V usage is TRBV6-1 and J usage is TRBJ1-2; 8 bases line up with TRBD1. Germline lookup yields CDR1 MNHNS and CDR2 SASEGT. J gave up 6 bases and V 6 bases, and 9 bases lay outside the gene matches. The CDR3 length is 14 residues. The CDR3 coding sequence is TGTGCCAGCAGGGGATCAGGGGGCGCAGATGGCTACACCTTC. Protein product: CASRGSGGADGYTF.

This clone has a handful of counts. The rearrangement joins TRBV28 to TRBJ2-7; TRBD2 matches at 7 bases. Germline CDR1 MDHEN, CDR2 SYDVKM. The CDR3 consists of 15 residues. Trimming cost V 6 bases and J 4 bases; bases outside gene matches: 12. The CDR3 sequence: CASRWGGGARYEQYF. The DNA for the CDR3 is TGTGCCAGCAGGTGGGGGGGAGGGGCGAGATACGAGCAGTACTTC.

This CDR3 is CASSEGQGNIQYF. CDR3 DNA: TGTGCCAGCAGCGAAGGACAGGGGAACATTCAGTACTTC. V gene TRBV5-4 combines with J gene TRBJ2-4, with 9 bases identical to TRBD1. Germline assignment: CDR1 SGHNT and CDR2 YYREEE (reference sequence). The CDR3 is 13 residues long. Losses at the gene ends were 4 bases for V and 7 bases for J; bases not matched to a gene: 3.

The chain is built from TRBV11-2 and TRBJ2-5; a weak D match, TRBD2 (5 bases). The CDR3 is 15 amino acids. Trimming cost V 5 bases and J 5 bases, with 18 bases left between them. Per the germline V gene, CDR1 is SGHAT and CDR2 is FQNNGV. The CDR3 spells CASSPRGRAGETQYF. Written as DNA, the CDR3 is TGTGCCAGCAGCCCTCGGGGAAGGGCTGGGGAGACCCAGTACTTC.

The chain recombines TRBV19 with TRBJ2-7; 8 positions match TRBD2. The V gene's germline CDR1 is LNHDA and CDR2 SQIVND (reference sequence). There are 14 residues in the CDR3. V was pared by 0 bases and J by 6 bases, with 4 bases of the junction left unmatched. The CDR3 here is CASSIDRTSSEQYF. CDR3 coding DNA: TGTGCCAGTAGTATAGATCGGACTAGCTCCGAGCAGTACTTC.

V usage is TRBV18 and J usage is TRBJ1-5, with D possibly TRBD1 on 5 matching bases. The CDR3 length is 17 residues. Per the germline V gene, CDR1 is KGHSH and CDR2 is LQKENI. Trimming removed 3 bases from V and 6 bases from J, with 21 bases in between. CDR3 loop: CASSPASPGLGAQPQHF. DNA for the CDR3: TGTGCCAGCTCACCCGCCTCGCCGGGCCTTGGGGCTCAGCCCCAGCATTTT.

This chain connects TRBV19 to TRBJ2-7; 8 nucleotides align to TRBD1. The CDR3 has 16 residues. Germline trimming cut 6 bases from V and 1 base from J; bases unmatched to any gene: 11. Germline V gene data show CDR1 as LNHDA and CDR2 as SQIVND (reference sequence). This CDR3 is CASRTGGSGLSYEQYF. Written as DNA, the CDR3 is TGTGCCAGTAGAACAGGGGGATCCGGTCTTTCCTACGAGCAGTACTTC.

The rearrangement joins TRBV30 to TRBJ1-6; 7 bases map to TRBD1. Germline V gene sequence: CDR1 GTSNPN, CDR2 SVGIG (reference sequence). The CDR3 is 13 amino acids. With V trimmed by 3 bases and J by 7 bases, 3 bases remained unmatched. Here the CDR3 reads CAWRQGPNSPLHF. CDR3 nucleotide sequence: TGTGCCTGGAGACAGGGGCCGAATTCACCCCTCCACTTT.

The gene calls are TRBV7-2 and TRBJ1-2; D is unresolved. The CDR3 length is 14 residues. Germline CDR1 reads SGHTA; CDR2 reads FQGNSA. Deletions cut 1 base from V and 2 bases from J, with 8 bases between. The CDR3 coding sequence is TGTGCCAGCAGCTTAGTGCAGAGGAACTATGGCTACACCTTC. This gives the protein CASSLVQRNYGYTF.

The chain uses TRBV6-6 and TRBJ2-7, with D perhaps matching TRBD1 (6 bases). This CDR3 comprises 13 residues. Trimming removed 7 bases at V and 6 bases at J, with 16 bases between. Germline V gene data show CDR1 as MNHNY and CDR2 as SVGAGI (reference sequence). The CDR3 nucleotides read TGTGCCAGCACGAGCGCAGGGGTTGGCGAGCAGTACTTC. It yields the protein CASTSAGVGEQYF.

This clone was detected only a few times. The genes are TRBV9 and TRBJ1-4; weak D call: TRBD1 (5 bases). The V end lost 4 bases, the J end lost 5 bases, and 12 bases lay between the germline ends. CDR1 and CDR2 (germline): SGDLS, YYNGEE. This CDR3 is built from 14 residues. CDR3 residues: CASSPGDGNEKLFF. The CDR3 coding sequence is TGTGCCAGCAGCCCCGGGGACGGGAATGAAAAACTGTTTTTT.

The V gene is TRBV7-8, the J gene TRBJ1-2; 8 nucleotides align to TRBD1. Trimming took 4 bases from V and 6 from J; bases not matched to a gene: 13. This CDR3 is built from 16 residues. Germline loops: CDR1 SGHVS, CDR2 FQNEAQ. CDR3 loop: CASSSRQGLVWDGYTF. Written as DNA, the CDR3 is TGTGCCAGCAGCTCGCGACAGGGGCTGGTTTGGGATGGCTACACCTTC.

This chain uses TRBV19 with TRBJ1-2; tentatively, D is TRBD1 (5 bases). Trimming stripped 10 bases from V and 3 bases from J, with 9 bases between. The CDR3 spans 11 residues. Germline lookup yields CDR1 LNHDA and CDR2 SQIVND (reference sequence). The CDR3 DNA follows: TGTGCCACCCAGGGTGACTATGGCTACACCTTC. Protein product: CATQGDYGYTF.

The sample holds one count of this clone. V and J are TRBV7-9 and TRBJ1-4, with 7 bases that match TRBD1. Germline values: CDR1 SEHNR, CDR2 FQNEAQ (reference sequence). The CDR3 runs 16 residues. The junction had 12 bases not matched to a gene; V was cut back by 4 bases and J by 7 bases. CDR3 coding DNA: TGTGCCAGCAGCTCCGCGACAGGGACTGAGGGTGAAAAACTGTTTTTT. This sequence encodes CASSSATGTEGEKLFF.

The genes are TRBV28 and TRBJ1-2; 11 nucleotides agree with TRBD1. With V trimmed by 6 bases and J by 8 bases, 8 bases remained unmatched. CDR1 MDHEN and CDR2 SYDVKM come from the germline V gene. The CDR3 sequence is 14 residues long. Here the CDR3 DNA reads TGTGCCAGCAGGGTACCGGGACAGGGGGTAGGCTACACCTTC. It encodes CASRVPGQGVGYTF.

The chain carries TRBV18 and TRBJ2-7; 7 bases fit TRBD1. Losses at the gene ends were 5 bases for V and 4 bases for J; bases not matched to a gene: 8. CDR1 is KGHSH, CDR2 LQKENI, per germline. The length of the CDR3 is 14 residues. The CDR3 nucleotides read TGTGCCAGCTCAGCACGACAGGGTAATTACGAGCAGTACTTC. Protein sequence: CASSARQGNYEQYF.

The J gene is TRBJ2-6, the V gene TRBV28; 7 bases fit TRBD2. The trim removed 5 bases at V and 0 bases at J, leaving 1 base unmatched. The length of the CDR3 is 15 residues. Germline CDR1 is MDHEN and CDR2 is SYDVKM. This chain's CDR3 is CASSGGGSGANVLTF. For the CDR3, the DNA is TGTGCCAGCAGTGGGGGGGGCTCTGGGGCCAACGTCCTGACTTTC.

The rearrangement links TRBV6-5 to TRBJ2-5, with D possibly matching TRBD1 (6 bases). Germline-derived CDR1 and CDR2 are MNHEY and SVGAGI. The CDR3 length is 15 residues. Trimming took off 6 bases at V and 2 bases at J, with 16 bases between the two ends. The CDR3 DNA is TGTGCCAGCAGCGGGTACGGGACACGGCAAGAGACCCAGTACTTC. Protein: CASSGYGTRQETQYF.

The CDR3 reads CASRNRDPQRDEQYF. CDR3 DNA sequence: TGCGCCAGCAGAAACCGGGACCCCCAAAGGGACGAGCAGTACTTC. This rearrangement joins TRBV5-1 to TRBJ2-7, with D tentatively TRBD1 or TRBD2 (5 bases each). V was trimmed by 5 bases and J by 5 bases, leaving 20 bases between them. Looked up from germline, CDR1 is SGHRS and CDR2 is YFSETQ. The CDR3 has 15 amino acids.